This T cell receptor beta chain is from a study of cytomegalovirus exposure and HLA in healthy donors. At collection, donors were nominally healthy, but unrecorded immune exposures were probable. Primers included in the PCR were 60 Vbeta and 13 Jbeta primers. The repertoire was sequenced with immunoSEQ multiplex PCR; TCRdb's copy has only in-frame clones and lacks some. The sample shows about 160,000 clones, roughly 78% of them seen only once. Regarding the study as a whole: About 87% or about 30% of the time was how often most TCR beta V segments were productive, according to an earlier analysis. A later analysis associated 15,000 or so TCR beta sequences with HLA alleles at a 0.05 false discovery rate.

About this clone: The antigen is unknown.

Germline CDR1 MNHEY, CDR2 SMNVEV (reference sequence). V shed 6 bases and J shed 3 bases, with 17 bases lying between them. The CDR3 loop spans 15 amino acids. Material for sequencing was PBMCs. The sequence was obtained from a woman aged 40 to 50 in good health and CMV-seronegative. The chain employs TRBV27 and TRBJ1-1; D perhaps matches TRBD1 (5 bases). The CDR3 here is CASSTHTGVDTEAFF. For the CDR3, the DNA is TGTGCCAGCAGCACGCACACGGGGGTGGACACTGAAGCTTTCTTT.